Given below is one T cell receptor (beta chain) in context. Its antigen remains unidentified. The data stem from a study of shared clonotypes between healthy human individuals. The study's findings and limits: Estimated clonotype richness was generally higher in naive than memory subsets.

Naive CD8 cells were CD45RO-negative, positively selected for CCR7, excluding terminally differentiated effector memory CD45RA+ cells. Libraries were prepared by immunoSEQ multiplex PCR; TCRdb keeps only in-frame clonotypes and omits some of them. The data show about 580,000 clones, roughly 98% seen once. What was sequenced was naive CD8+ T cells sorted from blood. The origin of this receptor is a young man in good health.

The CDR3 DNA follows: TGTGCCAGCAGTTGGGACAGCGGCAATCAGCCCCAGCATTTT. It specifies CASSWDSGNQPQHF. V and J are TRBV2 and TRBJ1-5, with TRBD1 matching 7 bases. The CDR3 has 14 amino acids. J gave up 2 bases and V 5 bases, and 3 bases lay outside the gene matches. CDR1 and CDR2 (germline): SNHLY, FYNNEI.